This T cell receptor (beta chain) was sequenced for a study of PD-1 blockade in classical Hodgkin lymphoma. Germline-derived CDR1 and CDR2 are SGHTA and FQGNSA. The CDR3 has 16 residues. Between the trimmed V and J ends, which lost 5 bases and 0 bases, there was a span of 14 bases. The time point here: cycle 4 day 1 (C4D1), after 5 to 7 weeks of nivolumab. Every one of the patients relapsed after autologous stem cell transplantation (brentuximab vedotin exposure was variable). Isolation of CD4+ T cells from thawed PBMCs was performed by magnetic negative selection. The table lists this clone with a few counts. TCRdb's table, derived via immunoSEQ multiplex PCR, lists solely in-frame clones and lacks some. The sample holds around 9,500 clones, about 75% seen once.

The material was CD4+ T cells from blood, obtained before the fourth cycle of nivolumab. The chain uses TRBV7-2 and TRBJ1-3; no reliable D call. This receptor was taken from a human donor with classical Hodgkin lymphoma. The CDR3 coding sequence is TGTGCCAGCAGCCCACCTCCCGTAGCCTCTGGAAACACCATATATTTT. Protein: CASSPPPVASGNTIYF.